Listed here are 11 T cell receptor beta chains from one sample, sequenced in a study of T cells in Graves' hyperthyroidism and ophthalmopathy. RNA transcripts provided the source from which TCR beta CDR3 regions were amplified. HTBI primers were employed in a first-round RT-PCR of the TCR CDR3. TCRdb passed the multiplex PCR reads through MiXCR, listing each CDR3 protein once. The sample holds hundreds of thousands of distinct CDR3 sequences, 38% seen once. The sequenced sample consisted of blood. The receptors derive from a young man with Graves' hyperthyroidism.

The chain employs TRBV7-2 and TRBJ2-7, with TRBD1 identical over 10 bases. V was pared by 5 bases and J by 7 bases, with 8 bases of the junction left unmatched. CDR1 SGHTA and CDR2 FQGNSA come from the germline V gene. CDR3 length: 14 residues. The CDR3 region has the DNA TGTGCCAGCAGCCCTACGGACAGGGGGTGGGAGCAGTACTTC. Translation gives CASSPTDRGWEQYF.

The sample holds a few counts of this clonotype. The gene calls are TRBV6-5 and TRBJ1-1; TRBD1 matches at 8 bases. Trimming took 8 bases from V and 11 from J; bases not matched to a gene: 10. CDR3 length equals 12 residues. Germline V gene sequence: CDR1 MNHEY, CDR2 SVGAGI. As DNA, the CDR3 is TGTGCCAGCTCTCCCGGACAGGGAGGTGCTTTCTTT. It yields the protein CASSPGQGGAFF.

Only a few counts were recorded for this clonotype. The chain uses TRBV7-2 and TRBJ2-2; D ambiguous. Germline CDR1 SGHTA, CDR2 FQGNSA. V was cut by 6 bases and J by 4 bases, with 9 bases left in between. The CDR3 is 13 residues long. For the CDR3, the DNA is TGTGCCAGCAGACAGCTGGGCACCGGGGAGCTGTTTTTT. As protein: CASRQLGTGELFF.

This clonotype was seen repeatedly, ten times or more. This rearrangement joins TRBV2 to TRBJ1-1, with D perhaps TRBD1 (6 bases). The germline V gene has CDR1 SNHLY and CDR2 FYNNEI. This CDR3 has 14 residues. Trimming cost V 11 bases and J 5 bases, with 21 bases left between them. The CDR3 nucleotides read TGTGCCGACCATGGATCGGGGGGCTTAACTGAAGCTTTCTTT. Translation: CADHGSGGLTEAFF.

The chain recombines TRBV5-1 with TRBJ2-5, with D possibly called TRBD1 or TRBD2 (5 bases each). Germline V CDR1 and CDR2: SGHRS, YFSETQ. This CDR3 comprises 14 residues. V was shortened by 2 bases and J by 5 bases, with 13 bases between the two germline ends. The CDR3 DNA sequence: TGCGCCAGCAGCTTTTATTCAGGGAGCGAGACCCAGTACTTC. Protein: CASSFYSGSETQYF.

The sample holds a few counts of this clonotype. The chain is built from TRBV6-2 or TRBV6-3 and TRBJ2-2; 10 nucleotides align to TRBD2. The CDR3 loop spans 17 amino acids. Trimming removed 0 bases from V and 2 bases from J; junction bases left unmatched: 3. CDR1 MNHEY and CDR2 SVGEGT come from the germline V gene. The CDR3 loop reads CASSYSPSGSNTGELFF. The CDR3 region has the DNA TGTGCCAGCAGTTACTCGCCTAGCGGGAGCAACACCGGGGAGCTGTTTTTT.

The chain joins TRBV14 to TRBJ1-6; D gene uncertain. Germline CDR1 SGHDN, CDR2 FVKESK. The CDR3 consists of 14 residues. V was trimmed by 0 bases and J by 7 bases, leaving 7 bases between them. The CDR3, as DNA: TGTGCCAGCAGCCAAGAAGGGTGGAATTCACCCCTCCACTTT. Protein sequence: CASSQEGWNSPLHF.

The chain has TRBV12-3 or TRBV12-4 and TRBJ1-2, with D perhaps TRBD1 (5 bases). This CDR3 spans 13 amino acids. V lost 1 base and J 8 bases, leaving 11 bases between the germline ends. The CDR3 protein is CASSLVGVRGYTF. The CDR3 coding sequence is TGTGCCAGCAGTTTAGTAGGGGTTCGAGGCTACACCTTC.

This clonotype has at least ten counts. V and J are TRBV24-1 and TRBJ1-5, with 12 bases aligning to TRBD1. The CDR3 length is 19 residues. The germline gives CDR1 KGHDR, CDR2 SFDVKD. Trimming cost V 2 bases and J 2 bases; bases outside gene matches: 9. The CDR3: CATSDSRDRGLFGNQPQHF. CDR3 coding DNA: TGTGCCACCAGTGATTCTCGGGACAGGGGGCTGTTTGGCAATCAGCCCCAGCATTTT.

Details on this clonotype: This may be a read error: a much more frequent sequence differs by one nucleotide. The V call is TRBV2, the J call TRBJ1-5, with D possibly being TRBD1 (5 bases). Germline CDR1 reads SNHLY; CDR2 reads FYNNEI. V dropped 5 bases and J dropped 5 bases, with 10 bases sitting between them. The CDR3 totals 13 residues. Here the CDR3 DNA reads TGTGCCAGCAGTTACATGGGGGATCAGCCCCAGCATTTT. This gives the protein CASSYMGDQPQHF.

The gene calls are TRBV12-3 or TRBV12-4 and TRBJ1-3; D not certain. CDR3 size: 15 residues. The V and J ends lost 8 bases and 0 bases respectively, with 14 bases between them. The CDR3 loop reads CASGATGSSGNTIYF. The CDR3 DNA reads as TGTGCCAGCGGAGCGACGGGGAGCTCTGGAAACACCATATATTTT.